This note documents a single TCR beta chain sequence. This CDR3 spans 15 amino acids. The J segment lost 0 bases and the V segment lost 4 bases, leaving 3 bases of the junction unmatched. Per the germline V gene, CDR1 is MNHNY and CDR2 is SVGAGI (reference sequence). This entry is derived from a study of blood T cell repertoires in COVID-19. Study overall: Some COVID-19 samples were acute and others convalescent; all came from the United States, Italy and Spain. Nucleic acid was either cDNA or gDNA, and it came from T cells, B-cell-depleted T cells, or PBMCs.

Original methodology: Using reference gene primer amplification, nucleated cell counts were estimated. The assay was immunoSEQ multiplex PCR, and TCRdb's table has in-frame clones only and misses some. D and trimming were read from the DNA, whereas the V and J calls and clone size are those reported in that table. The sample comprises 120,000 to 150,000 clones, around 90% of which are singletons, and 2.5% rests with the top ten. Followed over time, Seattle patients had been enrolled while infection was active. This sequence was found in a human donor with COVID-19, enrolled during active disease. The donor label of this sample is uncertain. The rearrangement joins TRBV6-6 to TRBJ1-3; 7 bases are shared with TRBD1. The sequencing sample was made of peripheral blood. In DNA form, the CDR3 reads TGTGCCAGCAGTTCCAGACAGGGCTCTGGAAACACCATATATTTT. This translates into CASSSRQGSGNTIYF.